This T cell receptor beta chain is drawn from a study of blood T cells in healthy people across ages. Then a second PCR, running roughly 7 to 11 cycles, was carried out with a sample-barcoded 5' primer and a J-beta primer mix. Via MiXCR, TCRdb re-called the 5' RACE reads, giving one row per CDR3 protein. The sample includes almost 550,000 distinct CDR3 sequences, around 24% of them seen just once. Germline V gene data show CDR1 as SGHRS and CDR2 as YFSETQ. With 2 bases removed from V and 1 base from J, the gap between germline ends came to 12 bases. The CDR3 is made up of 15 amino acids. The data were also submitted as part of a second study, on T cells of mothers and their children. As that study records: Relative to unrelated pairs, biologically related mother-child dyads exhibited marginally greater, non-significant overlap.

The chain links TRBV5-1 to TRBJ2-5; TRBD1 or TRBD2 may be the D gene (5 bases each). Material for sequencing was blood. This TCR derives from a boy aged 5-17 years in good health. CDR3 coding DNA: TGCGCCAGCAGCTTCGGCTTTGGGACCCAAGAGACCCAGTACTTC. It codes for CASSFGFGTQETQYF.